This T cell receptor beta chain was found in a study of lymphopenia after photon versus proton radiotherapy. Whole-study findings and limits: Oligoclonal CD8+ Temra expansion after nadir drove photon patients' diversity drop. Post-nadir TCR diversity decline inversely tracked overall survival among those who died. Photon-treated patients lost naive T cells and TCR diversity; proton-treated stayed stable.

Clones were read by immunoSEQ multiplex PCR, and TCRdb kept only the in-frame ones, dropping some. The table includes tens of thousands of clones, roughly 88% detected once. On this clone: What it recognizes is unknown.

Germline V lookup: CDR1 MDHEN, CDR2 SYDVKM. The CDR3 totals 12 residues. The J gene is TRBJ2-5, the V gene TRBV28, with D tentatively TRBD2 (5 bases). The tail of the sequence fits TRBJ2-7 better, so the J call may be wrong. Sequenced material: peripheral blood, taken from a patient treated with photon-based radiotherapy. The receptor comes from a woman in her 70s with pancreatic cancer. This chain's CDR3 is CASGRKVGEQYF. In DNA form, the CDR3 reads TGTGCCAGCGGGAGAAAGGTAGGCGAGCAGTACTTC.